This passage covers 12 T cell receptor beta chains from one sample sequenced in a study of Tregs in tolerant kidney transplant recipients. Only in-frame clones appear in the TCRdb table, and some are missing; sequencing was by immunoSEQ multiplex PCR. The sample contains about 110,000 clones, around 89% of which appear only once. The sample consisted of CD4+ T cells from blood, taken before the transplant. These receptors all stem from a human donor who received a combined kidney and bone marrow transplant.

This sequence joins TRBV5-4 and TRBJ2-3; D gene unclear. There are 13 residues in the CDR3. Germline CDR1 reads SGHNT; CDR2 reads YYREEE (reference sequence). The V gene lost 0 bases and the J gene lost 2 bases, with 4 bases spanning the gap. The CDR3 nucleotides read TGTGCCAGCAGCTTGGGACTCACAGATACGCAGTATTTT. It encodes CASSLGLTDTQYF.

The chain combines TRBV9 with TRBJ2-7; TRBD1 is a possible D gene (6 bases). CDR3 length: 15 residues. V was cut by 0 bases and J by 2 bases, with 12 bases left in between. Germline V gene data show CDR1 as SGDLS and CDR2 as YYNGEE. CDR3 coding DNA: TGTGCCAGCAGCGTAGCTCCAGGGGAACCCTACGAGCAGTACTTC. Encoded protein: CASSVAPGEPYEQYF.

The chain joins TRBV6-1 to TRBJ1-2; TRBD1 might be the D (5 bases). Germline lookup yields CDR1 MNHNS and CDR2 SASEGT. This CDR3 has 15 residues. V was trimmed by 0 bases and J by 2 bases, leaving 10 bases between them. Here the CDR3 DNA reads TGTGCCAGCAGTGAAGCCCGTACAGGAAACTATGGCTACACCTTC. It encodes CASSEARTGNYGYTF.

V and J are TRBV15 and TRBJ1-1; a weak D match, TRBD1 (5 bases). This CDR3 contains 13 residues. V lost 0 bases and J 6 bases, leaving 8 bases between the germline ends. Germline values: CDR1 LNHNV, CDR2 YYDKDF (reference sequence). This chain's CDR3 is CATSRDWGAEAFF. The CDR3 nucleotides read TGTGCCACCAGCAGAGATTGGGGGGCTGAAGCTTTCTTT.

The V call is TRBV28, the J call TRBJ2-7; D not resolved. Trimming took 6 bases from V and 3 from J, leaving 15 bases between them. CDR1 and CDR2 from the germline V gene are MDHEN and SYDVKM. The CDR3 is made up of 14 amino acids. CDR3 amino acids: CASRPLGRSYEQYF. The CDR3 DNA is TGTGCCAGCAGACCTCTGGGCAGAAGCTACGAGCAGTACTTC.

This clone is a singleton in its sample. The chain employs TRBV6-1 and TRBJ1-5; D may be TRBD1 (6 bases). Per germline, CDR1 MNHNS and CDR2 SASEGT. The V gene lost 1 base and the J gene lost 2 bases, with 9 bases spanning the gap. The CDR3 has 15 residues. CDR3 nucleotide sequence: TGTGCCAGCAGTGAAGGGGGGCGCGGCAATCAGCCCCAGCATTTT. Its translation is CASSEGGRGNQPQHF.

The rearrangement uses TRBV7-2 and TRBJ2-7, with 8 bases aligning to TRBD2. Germline lookup yields CDR1 SGHTA and CDR2 FQGNSA. CDR3 length: 14 residues. The V segment lost 5 bases and the J segment 2 bases; nucleotides outside the gene matches: 5. The CDR3 nucleotides read TGTGCCAGCAGCGCTCGGGGGGGGGCCTACGAGCAGTACTTC. Amino acids: CASSARGGAYEQYF.

This chain links TRBV7-9 with TRBJ2-5; 7 nucleotides agree with TRBD2. CDR3 length: 16 amino acids. Germline V gives CDR1 SEHNR, CDR2 FQNEAQ (reference sequence). J gave up 2 bases and V 1 base, and 7 bases lay outside the gene matches. The CDR3 DNA sequence: TGTGCCAGCAGCTTAGGGGGGGGACTGGTACAAGAGACCCAGTACTTC. This translates into CASSLGGGLVQETQYF.

V and J are TRBV19 and TRBJ2-2, with D maybe TRBD2 (5 bases). Germline V gene lookup returns CDR1 LNHDA and CDR2 SQIVND (reference sequence). This CDR3 region has 15 residues. The V end was cut by 6 bases, the J end by 7 bases, with 18 bases between. CDR3 bases: TGTGCCAGTAGGCGAACGGGAAAACGGGACGGGGAGCTGTTTTTT. Translating gives CASRRTGKRDGELFF.

V and J are TRBV10-3 and TRBJ1-4; the match to TRBD1 covers 10 bases. CDR1 and CDR2 from the germline V gene are ENHRY and SYGVKD. The CDR3 contains 15 residues. With 5 bases clipped from V and 7 bases from J, the junction kept 7 bases outside the gene matches. The CDR3 coding sequence is TGTGCCATCAGTACCGGGACAGGGGATAGTGAAAAACTGTTTTTT. It is translated as CAISTGTGDSEKLFF.

V is TRBV6-1 and J is TRBJ1-2; the D is unclear. V was shortened by 7 bases and J by 8 bases, with 17 bases between the two germline ends. From germline, CDR1 is MNHNS and CDR2 SASEGT. This CDR3 comprises 13 residues. In nucleotides, the CDR3 is TGTGCCAGCATTCTGGGCCCGGGAAGGGGCTACACCTTC. As protein: CASILGPGRGYTF.

This clone was counted a few times. This chain links TRBV27 with TRBJ2-6; 11 nucleotides line up with TRBD1. The CDR3 has 17 residues. From germline, CDR1 is MNHEY and CDR2 SMNVEV (reference sequence). Trimming cost V 6 bases and J 0 bases; bases outside gene matches: 4. The DNA of the CDR3 is TGTGCCAGCAGAAGGGGGACAGGGGGCTCTGGGGCCAACGTCCTGACTTTC. This sequence encodes CASRRGTGGSGANVLTF. Full variable domain (remainder filled in from reference TRBV27 and TRBJ2-6): EAQVTQNPRYLITVTGKKLTVTCSQNMNHEYMSWYRQDPGLGLRQIYYSMNVEVTDKGDVPEGYKVSRKEKRNFPLILESPSPNQTSLYFCASRRGTGGSGANVLTFGAGSRLTVL.